These 18 T cell receptor beta chains were sequenced from one sample in a study of shared clonotypes between healthy human individuals. Profiled with immunoSEQ multiplex PCR; TCRdb holds only in-frame clones, not every one. This sample yields about a million clones, of which under 80% are seen a single time; roughly 1.5% belongs to the top ten. Input material: memory CD4+ T cells sorted from blood. The subset is: CD45RA-negative fraction. These TCRs come from a man in his late teens or twenties in good health.

The chain links TRBV2 to TRBJ1-2; D call uncertain. Germline V CDR1 and CDR2: SNHLY, FYNNEI. The V gene lost 5 bases and the J gene lost 2 bases, with 9 bases spanning the gap. This CDR3 is built from 13 residues. CDR3 loop: CASSPETNYGYTF. In DNA, the CDR3 is TGTGCCAGCAGTCCCGAAACCAACTATGGCTACACCTTC.

This chain links TRBV9 with TRBJ2-7; D tentatively reads TRBD1 or TRBD2 (5 bases each). V was clipped by 0 bases and J by 6 bases, with 10 bases between them. Germline loops: CDR1 SGDLS, CDR2 YYNGEE. The CDR3 is 13 amino acids. CDR3 in DNA: TGTGCCAGCAGCGTAGAATCGGGGACCGAGCAGTACTTC. It yields the protein CASSVESGTEQYF.

This clone was seen only a few times. This chain joins TRBV5-6 and TRBJ2-3; 8 bases map to TRBD2. The germline gives CDR1 SGHDT, CDR2 YYEEEE. The junction had 6 bases not matched to a gene; V was cut back by 4 bases and J by 2 bases. The CDR3 has 15 residues. Here the CDR3 reads CASSNGGANTDTQYF. The CDR3 nucleotides read TGTGCCAGCAGCAACGGGGGGGCAAACACAGATACGCAGTATTTT.

The chain recombines TRBV11-3 with TRBJ1-1; perhaps TRBD1 as D (5 bases). The CDR3 is made up of 15 amino acids. Per germline, CDR1 SGHNT and CDR2 YENEEA. V was clipped by 5 bases and J by 3 bases, with 16 bases between them. CDR3 coding DNA: TGTGCCAGCAGCCCGAAAGGGGCGTTGGACACTGAAGCTTTCTTT. It translates to CASSPKGALDTEAFF. Supplemented by reference TRBV11-3 and TRBJ1-1, the full variable domain reads EAGVVQSPRYKIIEKKQPVAFWCNPISGHNTLYWYLQNLGQGPELLIRYENEEAVDDSQLPKDRFSAERLKGVDSTLKIQPAELGDSAVYLCASSPKGALDTEAFFGQGTRLTVV.

This rearrangement joins TRBV10-3 to TRBJ2-3, with D tentatively TRBD2 (6 bases). Trimming cost V 5 bases and J 4 bases, with 19 bases left between them. Germline V gene data show CDR1 as ENHRY and CDR2 as SYGVKD. This CDR3 is 16 amino acids long. The CDR3 spells CAISPSGTLMADTQYF. The CDR3 region has the DNA TGTGCCATCAGTCCGTCCGGGACTCTCATGGCAGATACGCAGTATTTT.

The genes are TRBV30 and TRBJ2-5; D remains ambiguous. This CDR3 has 11 amino acids. CDR1 and CDR2 (germline): GTSNPN, SVGIG (reference sequence). Trimming left V 3 bases short and J 7 bases short, with 9 bases between. The chain's CDR3 is CAWRGKRTQYF. DNA of the CDR3: TGTGCCTGGAGGGGGAAGAGGACCCAGTACTTC.

This clone was observed many times. The chain carries TRBV6-6 and TRBJ1-2; D unresolved. CDR1 and CDR2 (germline): MNHNY, SVGAGI (reference sequence). The CDR3 contains 14 residues. V was cut by 2 bases and J by 6 bases, with 13 bases left in between. The CDR3 nucleotides are TGTGCCAGCAGTTACCCCACACTGAAGGATGGCTACACCTTC. It specifies CASSYPTLKDGYTF.

This clone was counted only a few times. The rearrangement uses TRBV6-5 and TRBJ1-5; D unclear. CDR3 length: 13 residues. Germline V CDR1 and CDR2: MNHEY, SVGAGI. The V gene lost 6 bases and the J gene lost 6 bases, with 12 bases spanning the gap. The CDR3 protein is CASSPLMGQPQHF. CDR3 nucleotides: TGTGCCAGCAGCCCCCTCATGGGTCAGCCCCAGCATTTT.

Only a few counts were recorded for this clone. Different DNA sequences within this sample yield the same CDR3. The CDR3 reads CASSSQGGETQYF. The CDR3 nucleotides are TGTGCCAGCAGTTCTCAGGGGGGGGAGACCCAGTACTTC. V usage is TRBV6-5 and J usage is TRBJ2-5, with D perhaps being TRBD1 or TRBD2 (7 bases each). Trimming removed 4 bases at V and 5 bases at J, with 11 bases between. The CDR3 length is 13 residues. Germline V CDR1 and CDR2: MNHEY, SVGAGI.

This clone was found once. The chain combines TRBV10-3 with TRBJ1-1, with 7 bases aligning to TRBD1. After removal of 10 bases from V and 1 base from J, the junction contained 12 bases not matched to a gene. The CDR3 covers 15 residues. Germline CDR1 is ENHRY and CDR2 is SYGVKD. CDR3 region: CASSPRQGRNTEAFF. The CDR3 DNA is TGTGCCAGCAGCCCTAGACAGGGAAGGAACACTGAAGCTTTCTTT.

This CDR3 is CSVAPSGTDTQYF. The CDR3, as DNA: TGCAGCGTTGCCCCCAGTGGCACAGATACGCAGTATTTT. The J gene is TRBJ2-3, the V gene TRBV29-1; no definite D call. Germline assignment: CDR1 SQVTM and CDR2 ANQGSEA. The CDR3 covers 13 residues. Trimming removed 4 bases from V and 1 base from J, with 9 bases in between.

This clone was seen more than once but under ten times. The chain joins TRBV2 to TRBJ1-6, with D maybe TRBD1 (5 bases). Per the germline V gene, CDR1 is SNHLY and CDR2 is FYNNEI. The V gene lost 6 bases and the J gene lost 9 bases, with 18 bases spanning the gap. CDR3 length: 15 residues. The CDR3 here is CASRGRGVFGSPLHF. DNA for the CDR3: TGTGCCAGCAGGGGCAGAGGGGTCTTTGGTTCACCCCTCCACTTT.

The CDR3 protein is CASRGDPAGEQYF. The CDR3 DNA reads as TGTGCCAGCAGGGGGGACCCGGCGGGCGAGCAGTACTTC. The chain joins TRBV7-9 to TRBJ2-7; TRBD1 or TRBD2 may be the D gene (5 bases each). This CDR3 spans 13 amino acids. In germline, CDR1 is SEHNR, CDR2 FQNEAQ (reference sequence). With 6 bases removed from V and 6 bases from J, the gap between germline ends came to 15 bases.

The J gene is TRBJ2-3, the V gene TRBV4-1, with D possibly matching TRBD2 (6 bases). This CDR3 region has 13 residues. V gave up 0 bases and J gave up 8 bases, with 9 bases separating them. CDR1 and CDR2 (germline): MGHRA, YSYEKL. The CDR3 DNA reads TGCGCCAGCAGCCAAGATCCGGGGGTTACGCAGTATTTT. Translated, it gives CASSQDPGVTQYF.

This clone was seen a few times. The rearrangement links TRBV9 to TRBJ2-7; 7 bases match TRBD1. Germline lookup yields CDR1 SGDLS and CDR2 YYNGEE. The CDR3 sequence is 16 residues long. J was trimmed by 0 bases and V by 0 bases; bases with no gene match: 6. CDR3 amino acids: CASSVGTGADSYEQYF. In nucleotides, the CDR3 is TGTGCCAGCAGCGTAGGCACAGGGGCTGACTCCTACGAGCAGTACTTC. The full variable domain, completed using reference TRBV9 and TRBJ2-7, is DSGVTQTPKHLITATGQRVTLRCSPRSGDLSVYWYQQSLDQGLQFLIQYYNGEERAKGNILERFSAQQFPDLHSELNLSSLELGDSALYFCASSVGTGADSYEQYFGPGTRLTVT.

This chain links TRBV10-2 with TRBJ2-7, with D perhaps assigned TRBD1 or TRBD2 (5 bases each). The V end was cut by 6 bases, the J end by 4 bases, with 13 bases between. This CDR3 has 13 residues. Germline-derived CDR1 and CDR2 are WSHSY and SAAADI. The CDR3 nucleotides read TGCGCCAGCAGCTTTGGGACCGATTACGAGCAGTACTTC. It encodes CASSFGTDYEQYF.

This clone was counted many times. The V gene is TRBV9, the J gene TRBJ2-5; D possibly corresponds to TRBD2 (5 bases). The CDR3 is 14 residues long. Trimming shortened V by 0 bases and J by 3 bases, and 9 bases separated the two germline ends. Per germline, CDR1 SGDLS and CDR2 YYNGEE. CDR3 nucleotide sequence: TGTGCCAGCAGCGTAGGGGCTAGCAAAGAGACCCAGTACTTC. The encoded protein is CASSVGASKETQYF.

This clone was seen more than once but under ten times. The genes are TRBV11-3 and TRBJ2-1, with 8 bases fitting TRBD2. The V and J ends lost 1 base and 4 bases, in that order; junction bases with no gene match: 3. The CDR3 has 15 amino acids. Per germline, CDR1 SGHNT and CDR2 YENEEA. CDR3 sequence: CASSLGRGDYNEQFF. The DNA for the CDR3 is TGTGCCAGCAGCTTAGGGCGGGGGGATTACAATGAGCAGTTCTTC.